Listed below are T cell receptor beta chains from one sample, sequenced in a study of response to subunit inactivated influenza vaccine. A single record per CDR3 protein comes from TCRdb applying MiXCR to the RT-PCR reads. The table shows about 570,000 distinct CDR3 sequences, with 11% occurring only once. These same data were also listed under a study on T cells expressing NK-cell markers.

The specimen comprised PBMCs from blood, sampled on the day of vaccination. These receptor sequences come from a man aged 45-65 years who received an inactivated influenza vaccine. Each CDR3 is given with its conserved first and last residue. The order of the fields is clone size, J gene, D gene, V gene, CDR3 length, CDR3 protein, CDR3 DNA. The D gene is left open where the match is weak. Clone size is stated in some rows and not others, as once, few, many or a class when expanded.

many	TRBJ2-7	.	TRBV6-5	14	CASSYLGGTYEQYF	TGTGCCAGCAGTTACCTGGGCGGGACCTACGAGCAGTACTTC
few	TRBJ1-6	.	TRBV4-1	13	CASSPPESGVLHF	TGCGCCAGCAGCCCCCCGGAAAGTGGGGTCCTCCACTTT
many	TRBJ2-5	.	TRBV27	15	CASSPQIADQETQYF	TGTGCCAGCAGTCCACAGATAGCAGACCAAGAGACCCAGTACTTC
.	TRBJ2-2	.	TRBV4-3	13	CASSQGWGAELFF	TGCGCCAGCAGCCAAGGTTGGGGGGCGGAGCTGTTTTTT
many	TRBJ1-2	TRBD1	TRBV6-1	14	CASSPTGTNYGYTF	TGTGCCAGCAGTCCGACAGGGACCAACTATGGCTACACCTTC
few	TRBJ1-4	.	TRBV18	16	CASSPRQDSTNEKLFF	TGTGCCAGCTCACCACGCCAGGACTCAACTAATGAAAAACTGTTTTTT
.	TRBJ2-1	.	TRBV28	14	CASSPSLGANEQFF	TGTGCCAGCAGCCCATCTTTGGGGGCCAATGAGCAGTTCTTC
.	TRBJ1-2	TRBD1	TRBV12-3/TRBV12-4	18	CASSINPGQKSTRYGYTF	TGTGCCAGCAGTATTAATCCGGGACAGAAGTCTACTCGCTATGGCTACACCTTC
.	TRBJ2-3	.	TRBV19	13	CASSERLRDTQYF	TGTGCCAGTAGCGAGAGACTCCGAGATACGCAGTATTTT
few	TRBJ2-2	.	TRBV20-1	14	CSAASVGNTGELFF	TGCAGTGCTGCTAGCGTGGGGAACACCGGGGAGCTGTTTTTT
few	TRBJ2-7	TRBD2	TRBV7-2	15	CASSYLAGESYEQYF	TGTGCCAGCAGTTATCTAGCGGGAGAATCCTACGAGCAGTACTTC
few	TRBJ2-7	.	TRBV5-5	14	CASSSSRGGYEQYF	TGTGCCAGCAGCTCTAGCAGGGGCGGCTACGAGCAGTACTTC
many	TRBJ1-5	.	TRBV6-5	13	CASSYRPGSPQHF	TGTGCCAGCAGTTATCGTCCTGGGTCGCCCCAGCATTTT
many	TRBJ2-1	TRBD2	TRBV7-9	14	CASSLAGLDNEQFF	TGTGCCAGCAGCTTAGCAGGACTAGACAATGAGCAGTTCTTC
.	TRBJ2-1	TRBD2	TRBV12-3/TRBV12-4	15	CASSVSGGDYNEQFF	TGTGCCAGCAGTGTTAGCGGGGGGGACTACAATGAGCAGTTCTTC
few	TRBJ2-1	TRBD2	TRBV6-2/TRBV6-3	10	CAGGYNEQFF	TGCGCGGGGGGCTACAATGAGCAGTTCTTC
.	TRBJ2-1	.	TRBV2	16	CASSEIALSSYNEQFF	TGTGCCAGCAGCGAGATAGCGTTGAGCTCCTACAATGAGCAGTTCTTC
few	TRBJ2-1	TRBD1	TRBV20-1	15	CSARKGDRGYNEQFF	TGCAGTGCTAGAAAAGGGGACAGGGGATACAATGAGCAGTTCTTC
.	TRBJ2-1	.	TRBV6-2/TRBV6-3	16	CASSYSPGRSYNEQFF	TGTGCCAGCAGTTACTCGCCGGGGAGGTCCTACAATGAGCAGTTCTTC
few	TRBJ1-2	.	TRBV6-5	13	CASSYRTHYGYTF	TGTGCCAGCAGTTACCGGACACACTATGGCTACACCTTC
few	TRBJ2-1	TRBD1	TRBV20-1	13	CSARTGGSTEQFF	TGCAGTGCCCGGACAGGGGGCTCTACTGAGCAGTTCTTC
.	TRBJ1-3	.	TRBV12-3/TRBV12-4	14	CASVPSVAGNTIYF	TGTGCCAGCGTCCCTTCGGTAGCGGGAAACACCATATATTTT
many	TRBJ1-5	TRBD1	TRBV6-1	14	CASSDRGGNQPQHF	TGTGCCAGCTCGGACAGGGGTGGCAATCAGCCCCAGCATTTT
few	TRBJ2-2	TRBD2	TRBV27	18	CASSLNPSGGGVTGELFF	TGTGCCAGCAGTTTAAATCCTAGCGGGGGGGGTGTCACCGGGGAGCTGTTTTTT
few	TRBJ1-1	.	TRBV3-1	14	CASSQDAGLTEAFF	TGTGCCAGCAGCCAAGATGCAGGGTTGACTGAAGCTTTCTTT
few	TRBJ2-1	TRBD2	TRBV12-3/TRBV12-4	15	CASSFFLAGRNEQFF	TGTGCCAGCAGTTTTTTCCTAGCGGGGCGCAATGAGCAGTTCTTC
many	TRBJ2-2	.	TRBV12-3/TRBV12-4	13	CASSFAAGGELFF	TGTGCCAGCAGTTTCGCGGCGGGGGGGGAGCTGTTTTTT
.	TRBJ2-6	.	TRBV12-3/TRBV12-4	16	CASSPGGPSGANVLTF	TGTGCCAGCAGTCCCGGTGGGCCCTCTGGGGCCAACGTCCTGACTTTC
few	TRBJ2-3	.	TRBV18	14	CASSPQGDTDTQYF	TGTGCCAGCTCACCACAGGGGGACACAGATACGCAGTATTTT
few	TRBJ1-6	.	TRBV7-9	16	CASSLGSGGVGSPLHF	TGTGCCAGCAGCTTAGGATCGGGGGGGGTTGGATCACCCCTCCACTTT
.	TRBJ2-7	.	TRBV7-2	17	CASSLVGVGRKFYEQYF	TGTGCCAGCAGCTTAGTCGGGGTTGGCCGAAAATTCTACGAGCAGTACTTC
few	TRBJ2-7	.	TRBV21-1	14	CASSKKDGSYEQYF	TGTGCCAGCAGCAAAAAAGACGGTTCCTACGAGCAGTACTTC
.	TRBJ1-5	.	TRBV4-1	13	CASSQPPGQPQHF	TGCGCCAGCAGCCAACCTCCGGGTCAGCCCCAGCATTTT
few	TRBJ2-7	TRBD2	TRBV12-3/TRBV12-4	14	CASSRGGASYEQYF	TGTGCCAGCAGTCGCGGGGGGGCATCCTACGAGCAGTACTTC
.	TRBJ2-1	.	TRBV24-1	16	CATSDLRSASYNEQFF	TGTGCCACCAGTGATTTGCGTAGCGCCTCCTACAATGAGCAGTTCTTC
many	TRBJ2-7	.	TRBV7-2	13	CASSPGPTYEQYF	TGTGCCAGCAGCCCGGGACCAACCTACGAGCAGTACTTC
.	TRBJ2-1	.	TRBV7-2	16	CASSLVGGASYKEQFF	TGTGCCAGCAGCTTAGTGGGGGGGGCCTCCTACAAAGAGCAGTTCTTC
.	TRBJ2-7	.	TRBV28	16	CASSYGGPKGSYEQYF	TGTGCCAGCAGTTACGGGGGGCCCAAGGGAAGCTACGAGCAGTACTTC
.	TRBJ2-7	TRBD1	TRBV23-1	14	CASSRLGQRYEQYF	TGCGCCAGCAGTCGATTGGGACAGCGTTACGAGCAGTACTTC
once	TRBJ1-2	.	TRBV5-4	12	CASSLGMDGYTF	TGTGCCAGCAGCTTGGGTATGGATGGCTACACCTTC
.	TRBJ2-5	TRBD2	TRBV7-2	16	CASSLAASGGYETQYF	TGTGCCAGCAGCTTAGCGGCTAGCGGGGGGTACGAGACCCAGTACTTC
many	TRBJ1-2	TRBD1	TRBV29-1	12	CSVVRGGGGYTF	TGCAGCGTTGTTAGAGGGGGCGGTGGCTACACCTTC
.	TRBJ1-4	.	TRBV27	14	CASSFTGIGEKLFF	TGTGCCAGCAGTTTTACAGGGATCGGGGAAAAACTGTTTTTT
.	TRBJ1-6	TRBD1	TRBV20-1	15	CSAHTGGFDNSPLHF	TGCAGTGCTCATACAGGGGGGTTTGATAATTCACCCCTCCACTTT
few	TRBJ2-7	TRBD1	TRBV30	14	CAWSEGTGINEQYF	TGTGCCTGGAGTGAAGGGACAGGGATAAACGAGCAGTACTTC
.	TRBJ1-5	.	TRBV7-2	15	CASSLMQGSNQPQHF	TGTGCCAGCAGCTTAATGCAGGGCAGCAATCAGCCCCAGCATTTT
many	TRBJ2-3	TRBD1	TRBV29-1	14	CSVARDRGGDTQYF	TGCAGCGTGGCCCGGGACAGGGGAGGAGATACGCAGTATTTT
.	TRBJ2-2	.	TRBV7-8	16	CASNTLSRDLTGELFF	TGTGCCAGCAACACCCTATCCAGGGACCTCACCGGGGAGCTGTTTTTT
once	TRBJ2-1	.	TRBV5-1	14	CASSLALSANEQFF	TGCGCCAGCAGCTTGGCCCTTAGTGCAAATGAGCAGTTCTTC
few	TRBJ2-1	TRBD2	TRBV12-3/TRBV12-4	17	CASSRTSGGDFYNEQFF	TGTGCCAGCAGCCGGACTAGCGGGGGGGATTTCTACAATGAGCAGTTCTTC
few	TRBJ2-3	.	TRBV30	13	CAWSRSNSDTQYF	TGTGCCTGGAGTCGGTCCAATTCGGATACGCAGTATTTT
.	TRBJ2-2	TRBD2	TRBV5-1	17	CASSLVFREGLSGELFF	TGCGCCAGCAGCTTGGTGTTCCGGGAGGGCCTGTCCGGGGAGCTGTTTTTT
.	TRBJ2-5	.	TRBV4-2	15	CASSQVGQTSETQYF	TGTGCCAGCAGCCAAGTGGGGCAGACCAGTGAGACCCAGTACTTC
.	TRBJ1-2	TRBD1	TRBV5-5	15	CASSLVARGRDGYTF	TGTGCCAGCAGCTTGGTGGCCAGGGGGCGGGATGGCTACACCTTC
many	TRBJ2-1	TRBD2	TRBV4-1	15	CASSPHPSGYNEQFF	TGCGCCAGCAGCCCCCATCCTAGCGGGTACAATGAGCAGTTCTTC
.	TRBJ2-2	.	TRBV7-3	16	CASSPHGGLGTGELFF	TGTGCCAGCAGCCCCCATGGGGGTCTAGGAACCGGGGAGCTGTTTTTT
few	TRBJ1-6	.	TRBV7-9	14	CASSIQGFNSPLHF	TGTGCCAGCAGCATACAGGGCTTTAATTCACCCCTCCACTTT
many	TRBJ2-1	.	TRBV10-3	12	CAIRGLDNEQFF	TGTGCCATCAGGGGGCTTGACAATGAGCAGTTCTTC